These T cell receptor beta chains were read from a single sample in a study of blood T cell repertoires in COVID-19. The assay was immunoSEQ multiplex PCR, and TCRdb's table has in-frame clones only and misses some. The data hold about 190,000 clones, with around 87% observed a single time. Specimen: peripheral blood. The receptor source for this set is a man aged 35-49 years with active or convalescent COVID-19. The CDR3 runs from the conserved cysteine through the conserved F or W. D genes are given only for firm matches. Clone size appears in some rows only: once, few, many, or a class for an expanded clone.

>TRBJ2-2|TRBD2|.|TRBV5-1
CPRSFGLAGGPGGELFF
TGCCCCCGCAGCTTTGGGCTAGCGGGGGGCCCAGGCGGGGAGCTGTTTTTT
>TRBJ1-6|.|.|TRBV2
CASSEGQGHSPLHF
TGTGCCAGCAGTGAAGGGCAGGGTCATTCACCCCTCCACTTT
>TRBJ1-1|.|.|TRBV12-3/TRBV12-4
CASSHQGSTEAFF
TGTGCCAGCAGTCACCAGGGTTCCACTGAAGCTTTCTTT
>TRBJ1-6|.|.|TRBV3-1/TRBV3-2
CASSQVAAGIGVDSPLHF
TGTGCCAGCAGCCAAGTCGCGGCAGGGATCGGTGTGGATTCACCCCTCCACTTT
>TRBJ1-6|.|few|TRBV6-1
CASSEEGGYNSPLHF
TGTGCCAGCAGTGAAGAAGGCGGCTATAATTCACCCCTCCACTTT
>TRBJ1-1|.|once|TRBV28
CASLQAYHTEAFF
TGTGCCAGTTTACAGGCCTATCACACTGAAGCTTTCTTT
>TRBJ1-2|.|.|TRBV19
CASSTSPGHPNYGYTF
TGTGCCAGTAGTACCAGTCCGGGACACCCTAACTATGGCTACACCTTC
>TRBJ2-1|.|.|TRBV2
CASSESGFDEQFF
TGTGCCAGCAGTGAAAGTGGCTTTGATGAGCAGTTCTTC
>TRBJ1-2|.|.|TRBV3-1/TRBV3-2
CASSKQVSYGYTF
TGTGCCAGCAGCAAACAGGTGTCCTATGGCTACACCTTC
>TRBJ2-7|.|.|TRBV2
CASSEEGGEQYF
TGTGCCAGCAGTGAAGAAGGGGGTGAGCAGTACTTC
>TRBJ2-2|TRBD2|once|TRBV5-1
CASSWEGSYTGELFF
TGCGCCAGCAGCTGGGAGGGGTCCTACACCGGGGAGCTGTTTTTT
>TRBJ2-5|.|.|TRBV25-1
CASSGGAAAETQYF
TGTGCCAGCAGTGGTGGGGCCGCGGCAGAGACCCAGTACTTC
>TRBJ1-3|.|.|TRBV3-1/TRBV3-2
CASSHGGLNSGNTIYF
TGTGCCAGCAGCCATGGGGGACTCAACTCTGGAAACACCATATATTTT
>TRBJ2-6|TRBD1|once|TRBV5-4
CASSRGTGGSGANVLTF
TGTGCCAGCAGCCGAGGGACAGGGGGCTCTGGGGCCAACGTCCTGACTTTC
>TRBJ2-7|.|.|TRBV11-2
CASSSRGQSYEQYF
TGTGCCAGCAGCAGTAGGGGACAATCCTACGAGCAGTACTTC
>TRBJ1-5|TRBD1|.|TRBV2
CASSVGGQGLSNQPQHF
TGTGCCAGCAGTGTGGGAGGACAGGGGCTTAGCAATCAGCCCCAGCATTTT
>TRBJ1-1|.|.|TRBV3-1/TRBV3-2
CASSQVKNIEAFF
TGTGCCAGCAGCCAAGTCAAGAACATTGAAGCTTTCTTT
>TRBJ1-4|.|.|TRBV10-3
CAISERGADEKLFF
TGTGCCATCAGTGAGCGGGGGGCCGATGAAAAACTGTTTTTT
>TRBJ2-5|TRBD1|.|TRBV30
CAWSGGRGPGETQYF
TGTGCCTGGAGTGGGGGTAGGGGGCCTGGGGAGACCCAGTACTTC
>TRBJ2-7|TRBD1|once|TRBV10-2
CASRGGRDRPYGEQYF
TGCGCCAGCCGTGGAGGCCGGGACAGACCTTACGGGGAGCAGTACTTC
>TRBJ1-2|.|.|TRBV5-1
CASSLTVDYGYTF
TGCGCCAGCAGCCTGACAGTGGACTATGGCTACACCTTC
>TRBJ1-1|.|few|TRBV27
CALDEEQWEAFF
TGTGCCTTAGACGAGGAACAATGGGAAGCTTTCTTT
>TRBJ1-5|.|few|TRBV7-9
CASSLGQEQPQHF
TGTGCCAGCAGCTTAGGCCAAGAGCAGCCCCAGCATTTT
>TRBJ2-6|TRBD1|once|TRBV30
CAWSRGRGANVLTF
TGTGCCTGGTCAAGGGGGCGTGGGGCCAACGTCCTGACTTTC
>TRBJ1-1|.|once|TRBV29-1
CSFRGVGGNTEAFF
TGCAGCTTTAGAGGGGTAGGGGGAAACACTGAAGCTTTCTTT
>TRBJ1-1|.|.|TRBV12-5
CASGLVGGRGTEAFF
TGTGCTAGTGGTTTGGTTGGAGGGAGAGGGACTGAAGCTTTCTTT
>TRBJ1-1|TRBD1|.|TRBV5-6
CASSLRDRGYTEAFF
TGTGCCAGCAGCCTACGGGACAGGGGGTACACTGAAGCTTTCTTT
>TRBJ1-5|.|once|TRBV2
CAIQGMGNQPQHF
TGTGCCATCCAGGGGATGGGCAATCAGCCCCAGCATTTT
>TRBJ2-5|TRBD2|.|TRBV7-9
CASSPPRPAGMETQYF
TGTGCCAGCAGCCCCCCTCGCCCAGCGGGGATGGAGACCCAGTACTTC
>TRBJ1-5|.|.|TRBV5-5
CASSLDQYNQPQHF
TGTGCCAGCAGCTTGGACCAGTACAATCAGCCCCAGCATTTT
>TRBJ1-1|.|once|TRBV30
CAGDGTEAFF
TGTGCCGGAGACGGCACTGAAGCTTTCTTT
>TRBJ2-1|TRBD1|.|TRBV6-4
CASSRDRESNEQFF
TGTGCCAGCAGCCGGGACAGGGAGTCCAATGAGCAGTTCTTC
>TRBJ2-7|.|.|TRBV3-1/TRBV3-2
CASSQGAIYEQYF
TGTGCCAGCAGCCAAGGGGCAATCTACGAGCAGTACTTC
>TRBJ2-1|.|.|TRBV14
CASSHGEGGPSYNEQFF
TGTGCCAGCAGCCACGGGGAGGGGGGCCCCTCCTACAATGAGCAGTTCTTC
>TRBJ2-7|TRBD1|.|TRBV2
CASSVADRGLQYF
TGTGCCAGCAGTGTGGCGGACAGGGGGCTTCAGTACTTC
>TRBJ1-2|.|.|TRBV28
CASRTGKDYGYTF
TGTGCCAGCAGAACAGGGAAGGACTATGGCTACACCTTC
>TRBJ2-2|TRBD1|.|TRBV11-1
CANGDRATGELFF
TGTGCCAACGGGGACAGAGCTACCGGGGAGCTGTTTTTT
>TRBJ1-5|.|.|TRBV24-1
CAISQGNNQPQHF
TGTGCCATCAGCCAGGGAAACAATCAGCCCCAGCATTTT
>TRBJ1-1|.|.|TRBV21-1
CASSKGRVGRAEAFF
TGTGCCAGCAGCAAAGGCAGGGTAGGACGGGCTGAAGCTTTCTTT
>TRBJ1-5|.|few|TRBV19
CASSPYSNQPQHF
TGTGCCAGTAGCCCCTATAGCAATCAGCCCCAGCATTTT
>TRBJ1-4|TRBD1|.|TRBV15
CATSRDRGREKLFF
TGTGCCACCAGCAGAGACAGGGGGCGTGAAAAACTGTTTTTT
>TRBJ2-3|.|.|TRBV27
CASSGGGTQYF
TGTGCCAGCAGTGGGGGCGGTACGCAGTATTTT
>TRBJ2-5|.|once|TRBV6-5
CASTARAQETQYF
TGTGCCAGCACCGCCCGCGCACAAGAGACCCAGTACTTC
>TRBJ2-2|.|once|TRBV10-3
CAILGGELFF
TGTGCCATACTAGGCGGGGAGCTGTTTTTT
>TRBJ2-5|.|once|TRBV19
CASSIAQHGTFQETQYF
TGTGCCAGTAGTATAGCCCAACACGGGACTTTCCAAGAGACCCAGTACTTC
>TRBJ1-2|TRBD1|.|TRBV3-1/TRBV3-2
CASSPTPGTGNRANYGYTF
TGTGCCAGCAGCCCGACCCCCGGGACAGGGAATAGGGCTAACTATGGCTACACCTTC
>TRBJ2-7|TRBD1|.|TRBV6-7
CASSYRDSSYEQYF
TGTGCCAGCAGTTACCGGGACAGCTCCTACGAGCAGTACTTC
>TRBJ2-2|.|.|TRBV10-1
CASSDAAANTGELFF
TGCGCCAGCAGTGACGCAGCGGCGAACACCGGGGAGCTGTTTTTT
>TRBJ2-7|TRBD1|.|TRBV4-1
CASSPTGQGATYEQYF
TGCGCCAGCAGCCCGACGGGACAGGGGGCAACCTACGAGCAGTACTTC
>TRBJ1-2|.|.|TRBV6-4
CASSEGGTYGYTF
TGTGCCAGCAGTGAAGGAGGGACTTATGGCTACACCTTC
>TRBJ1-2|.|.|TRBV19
CASQGSSYGYTF
TGTGCCAGTCAGGGCAGCAGCTATGGCTACACCTTC
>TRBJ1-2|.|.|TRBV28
CASSSPGTNNYGYTF
TGTGCCAGCAGTTCCCCCGGGACAAATAACTATGGCTACACCTTC
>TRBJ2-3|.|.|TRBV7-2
CASTPGGFSRAQYF
TGTGCCAGCACCCCTGGCGGGTTTTCTAGGGCGCAGTATTTT